These 16 T cell receptor beta chains share one sample of origin, sequenced in a study of CD4 T cells in relation to SARS-CoV-2 and coronaviruses. No antigens are known for them. Libraries were prepared by immunoSEQ multiplex PCR; TCRdb keeps only in-frame clonotypes and omits some of them. Of approximately 27,000 clones in the sample, 65% to 80% are singletons; the top ten hold 10% to 15%. Unexposed donor CD4+ T cells date from about 2010-2019, before the COVID-19 pandemic. Isolation of CD4+ T cells took place after less than twelve days in culture. Sequenced material: CD4+ T cells from PBMCs, cultured in vitro. These receptor sequences come from a human donor in good health.

The chain is built from TRBV19 and TRBJ2-2; 13 bases match TRBD2. Germline V lookup: CDR1 LNHDA, CDR2 SQIVND (reference sequence). The CDR3 sequence is 18 residues long. V lost 2 bases, J lost 2 bases, and 5 bases stayed unmatched. Here the CDR3 reads CASSIRTSGGLNTGELFF. The CDR3 bases are TGTGCCAGTAGTATACGGACTAGCGGGGGCCTTAACACCGGGGAGCTGTTTTTT.

The chain uses TRBV7-2 and TRBJ1-2; D is ambiguous. Germline V gene sequence: CDR1 SGHTA, CDR2 FQGNSA. The CDR3 has 13 residues. V lost 4 bases and J 8 bases, leaving 14 bases between the germline ends. CDR3 in amino acids: CASSSVAGGGYTF. The CDR3 DNA follows: TGTGCCAGCAGCTCCGTTGCGGGAGGAGGCTACACCTTC. Using reference TRBV7-2 and TRBJ1-2 for the parts outside the CDR3, the full variable domain is GAGVSQSPSNKVTEKGKDVELRCDPISGHTALYWYRQSLGQGLEFLIYFQGNSAPDKSGLPSDRFSAERTGGSVSTLTIQRTQQEDSAVYLCASSSVAGGGYTFGSGTRLTVV.

The chain carries TRBV7-3 and TRBJ2-2; 8 positions match TRBD2. Germline V gives CDR1 SGHTA, CDR2 FQGTGA. This CDR3 is 17 amino acids long. Unmatched junction bases numbered 12, after V lost 5 bases and J lost 4 bases. CDR3 protein: CASSPSLSGSLTGELFF. The DNA of the CDR3 is TGTGCCAGCAGCCCCAGCCTCAGCGGGAGCCTCACCGGGGAGCTGTTTTTT.

This chain links TRBV6-2 or TRBV6-3 with TRBJ2-7; 8 bases map to TRBD2. The CDR3 contains 16 residues. In germline, CDR1 is MNHEY, CDR2 SVGEGT. Trimming removed 2 bases from V and 3 bases from J; junction bases left unmatched: 9. CDR3 in amino acids: CASSYPSGRVGYEQYF. CDR3 DNA sequence: TGTGCCAGCAGTTACCCCAGCGGGAGAGTCGGCTACGAGCAGTACTTC.

The chain employs TRBV7-9 and TRBJ1-1; D remains unclear. CDR1 and CDR2 from the germline V gene are SEHNR and FQNEAQ (reference sequence). This CDR3 region has 12 residues. Trimming left V 5 bases short and J 7 bases short, with 11 bases between. CDR3 region: CASSPHGFEAFF. CDR3 bases: TGTGCCAGCAGCCCACACGGATTTGAAGCTTTCTTT.

The V call is TRBV19, the J call TRBJ1-5; 7 bases are a match to TRBD1. Germline V gene data show CDR1 as LNHDA and CDR2 as SQIVND (reference sequence). V dropped 5 bases and J dropped 7; count of bases not matched to a gene: 8. This CDR3 region has 14 residues. CDR3 residues: CASSLLTGRQPQHF. For the CDR3, the DNA is TGTGCCAGTAGTCTCCTGACAGGGAGGCAGCCCCAGCATTTT.

The V and J genes are TRBV6-2 or TRBV6-3 and TRBJ2-3, with 7 bases fitting TRBD1. The V and J ends lost 2 bases and 6 bases, in that order; junction bases with no gene match: 8. The CDR3 covers 15 residues. Germline V lookup: CDR1 MNHEY, CDR2 SVGEGT. This CDR3 reads CASSYPRQGADTQYF. The CDR3, as DNA: TGTGCCAGCAGTTACCCAAGACAGGGTGCGGATACGCAGTATTTT.

The chain recombines TRBV18 with TRBJ1-2; no reliable D call. Germline assignment: CDR1 KGHSH and CDR2 LQKENI. The CDR3 spans 13 residues. V was shortened by 4 bases and J by 6 bases, with 12 bases between the two germline ends. DNA of the CDR3: TGTGCCAGCTCACAGCTCTCCCAGGATGGCTACACCTTC. Translating it yields CASSQLSQDGYTF. Combining the CDR3 with reference TRBV18 and TRBJ1-2 gives the whole variable domain NAGVMQNPRHLVRRRGQEARLRCSPMKGHSHVYWYRQLPEEGLKFMVYLQKENIIDESGMPKERFSAEFPKEGPSILRIQQVVRGDSAAYFCASSQLSQDGYTFGSGTRLTVV.

CDR3 nucleotide sequence: TGCGCCAGCAGCTTAACTCCGCCGGGACAGGGGGTCAACACAGATACGCAGTATTTT. This encodes CASSLTPPGQGVNTDTQYF. This sequence joins TRBV5-1 and TRBJ2-3; 11 bases are a match to TRBD1. Germline V gives CDR1 SGHRS, CDR2 YFSETQ. The CDR3 runs 19 residues. V shed 2 bases, J shed 2 bases, and the junction held 13 bases outside the gene matches. Complete variable domain (other parts from reference TRBV5-1 and TRBJ2-3): KAGVTQTPRYLIKTRGQQVTLSCSPISGHRSVSWYQQTPGQGLQFLFEYFSETQRNKGNFPGRFSGRQFSNSRSEMNVSTLELGDSALYLCASSLTPPGQGVNTDTQYFGPGTRLTVL.

The chain couples TRBV6-5 to TRBJ1-4; D is perhaps TRBD1 (5 bases). The CDR3 sequence is 14 residues long. The germline V gene has CDR1 MNHEY and CDR2 SVGAGI. Between the trimmed V and J ends, which lost 6 bases and 6 bases, there was a span of 14 bases. The chain's CDR3 is CASSKGYRDEKLFF. The CDR3 bases are TGTGCCAGCAGCAAGGGGTATCGCGATGAAAAACTGTTTTTT.

V gene TRBV18 combines with J gene TRBJ1-3; possibly TRBD1 for D (6 bases). CDR1 and CDR2 from the germline V gene are KGHSH and LQKENI. This CDR3 comprises 16 residues. The V gene lost 4 bases and the J gene lost 0 bases, with 13 bases spanning the gap. CDR3 region: CASSQRQDLSGNTIYF. The CDR3 DNA follows: TGTGCCAGCTCACAAAGACAGGATCTCTCTGGAAACACCATATATTTT.

CDR3 loop: CASSPGTGYGNTIYF. In DNA form, the CDR3 reads TGTGCCAGCAGCCCAGGGACAGGGTATGGAAACACCATATATTTT. The chain carries TRBV5-6 and TRBJ1-3; 9 bases are a match to TRBD1. This CDR3 has 15 residues. With 4 bases clipped from V and 3 bases from J, the junction kept 5 bases outside the gene matches. CDR1 and CDR2 from the germline V gene are SGHDT and YYEEEE.

The gene calls are TRBV7-9 and TRBJ2-3; perhaps TRBD2 as D (5 bases). CDR1 and CDR2 from the germline V gene are SEHNR and FQNEAQ (reference sequence). This CDR3 region has 14 residues. The V end was cut by 4 bases, the J end by 1 base, with 9 bases between. The CDR3 loop reads CASSSGDGTDTQYF. CDR3 nucleotides: TGTGCCAGCAGCTCCGGGGATGGCACAGATACGCAGTATTTT.

In its sample, this clone was seen a few times. The V and J genes are TRBV4-2 and TRBJ1-2, with 8 bases aligning to TRBD1. CDR3 length equals 16 residues. The germline gives CDR1 LGHNA, CDR2 YNFKEQ. V lost 1 base to trimming and J lost 3 bases; unmatched junction nucleotides: 7. The CDR3: CASSQVEDRADYGYTF. Written as DNA, the CDR3 is TGTGCCAGCAGCCAAGTCGAGGACAGGGCGGACTATGGCTACACCTTC.

This clone was detected only a few times. The V and J genes are TRBV29-1 and TRBJ1-3; D is unresolved. Trimming took 2 bases from V and 0 from J, leaving 14 bases between them. This CDR3 region has 16 residues. CDR1 SQVTM and CDR2 ANQGSEA come from the germline V gene. CDR3 bases: TGCAGCGTTGAACTCGCCAGCGATCCCTCTGGAAACACCATATATTTT. Encoded protein: CSVELASDPSGNTIYF.

The chain is built from TRBV27 and TRBJ2-7, with TRBD1 matching over 10 bases. The CDR3 runs to 14 residues. Germline V gene data show CDR1 as MNHEY and CDR2 as SMNVEV (reference sequence). The V segment lost 5 bases and the J segment 4 bases; nucleotides outside the gene matches: 5. The CDR3 region has the DNA TGTGCCAGCAGTCCCCGGACAGGGGGATACGAGCAGTACTTC. It translates to CASSPRTGGYEQYF.